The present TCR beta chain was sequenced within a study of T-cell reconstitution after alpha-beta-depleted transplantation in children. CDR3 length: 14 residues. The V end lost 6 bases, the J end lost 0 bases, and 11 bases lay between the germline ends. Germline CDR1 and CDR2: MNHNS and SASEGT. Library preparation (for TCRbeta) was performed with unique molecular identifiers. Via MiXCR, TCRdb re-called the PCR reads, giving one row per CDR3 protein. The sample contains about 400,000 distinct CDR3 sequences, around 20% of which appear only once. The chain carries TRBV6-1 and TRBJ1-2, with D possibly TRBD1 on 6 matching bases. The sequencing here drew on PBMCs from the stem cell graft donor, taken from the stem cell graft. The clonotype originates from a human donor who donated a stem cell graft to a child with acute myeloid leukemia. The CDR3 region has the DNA TGTGCCAGCAGCCCGACAGGCTCTAACTATGGCTACACCTTC. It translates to CASSPTGSNYGYTF.